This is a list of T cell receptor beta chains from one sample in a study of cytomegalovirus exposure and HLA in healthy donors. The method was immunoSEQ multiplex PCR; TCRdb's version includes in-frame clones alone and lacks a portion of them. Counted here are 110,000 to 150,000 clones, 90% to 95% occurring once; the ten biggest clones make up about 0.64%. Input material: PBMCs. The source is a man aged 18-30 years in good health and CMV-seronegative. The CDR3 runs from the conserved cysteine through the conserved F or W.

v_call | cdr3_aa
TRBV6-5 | CASSVQGSNEQFF
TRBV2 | CASGLAEQFF
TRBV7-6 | CASSPPRGKGETQYF
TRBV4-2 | CASSQDQAGGTSGELFF
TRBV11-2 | CASSPGPTDTQYF
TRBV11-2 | CASSLGGGPYSNQPQHF
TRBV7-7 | CASSLVTSGRLGETQYF
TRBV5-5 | CASSWGQGSGTEAFF
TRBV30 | CAWSRDGGEEKLFF
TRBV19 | CASHIEGEYGYTF
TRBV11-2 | CASSPRQGVRNEQFF
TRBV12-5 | CASGGRDREVDIQYF
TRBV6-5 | CASLNTRSGGYTF
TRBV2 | CASSEREGWGYTF
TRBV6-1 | CASSDPGTDYYGYTF
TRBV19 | CASSIAETSEQFF
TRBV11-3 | CASSPSGAGNRDTQYF
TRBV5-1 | CASRGVNKNIQYF
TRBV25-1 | CASSEPATGGRQFF
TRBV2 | CASSVVSGGLQETQYF
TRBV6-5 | CATGGTVNTEAFF
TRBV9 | CASSVGLAHYNEQFF
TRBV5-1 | CASSLQGGPYEQYF
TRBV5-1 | CASSSRDRFTDTQYF
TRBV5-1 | CASSGTRGLVTEAFF
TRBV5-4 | CASSATGGKETQYF
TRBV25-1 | CASSDSVDGGGYGYTF
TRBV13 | CASSLDRGKYTEAFF
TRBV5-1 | CASSSSQGAPGEQFF
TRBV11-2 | CASSRTSGVAKNIQYF
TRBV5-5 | CASRAATGKYGANVLTF
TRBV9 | CASSAASYTGELFF
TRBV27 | CASSLQGAVGNQPQHF
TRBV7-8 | CASSLGTGKDGYTF
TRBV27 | CASSLRTSGRTYNEQFF
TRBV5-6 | CASSLEGRGSVGNNEQFF
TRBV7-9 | CASSLRSGSYNEQFF
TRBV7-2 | CASSPYRGGYEQYF
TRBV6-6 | CASSYWDRSLTEAFF
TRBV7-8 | CASSLVLGTTSTDTQYF
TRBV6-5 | CASSYGTGMNTEAFF